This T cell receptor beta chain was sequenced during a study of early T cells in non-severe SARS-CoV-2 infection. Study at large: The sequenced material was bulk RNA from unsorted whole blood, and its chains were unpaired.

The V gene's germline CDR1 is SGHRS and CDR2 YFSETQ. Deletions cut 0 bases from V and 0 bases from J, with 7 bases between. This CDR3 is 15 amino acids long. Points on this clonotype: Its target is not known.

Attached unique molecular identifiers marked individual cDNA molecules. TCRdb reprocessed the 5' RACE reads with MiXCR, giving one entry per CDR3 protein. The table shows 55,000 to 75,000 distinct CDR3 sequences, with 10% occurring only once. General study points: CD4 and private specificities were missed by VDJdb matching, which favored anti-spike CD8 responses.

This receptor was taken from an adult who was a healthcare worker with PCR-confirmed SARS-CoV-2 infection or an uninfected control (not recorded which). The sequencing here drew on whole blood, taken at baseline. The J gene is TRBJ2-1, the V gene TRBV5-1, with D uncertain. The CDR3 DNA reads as TGCGCCAGCAGCTTGGAACCAAGCTCCTACAATGAGCAGTTCTTC. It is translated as CASSLEPSSYNEQFF.